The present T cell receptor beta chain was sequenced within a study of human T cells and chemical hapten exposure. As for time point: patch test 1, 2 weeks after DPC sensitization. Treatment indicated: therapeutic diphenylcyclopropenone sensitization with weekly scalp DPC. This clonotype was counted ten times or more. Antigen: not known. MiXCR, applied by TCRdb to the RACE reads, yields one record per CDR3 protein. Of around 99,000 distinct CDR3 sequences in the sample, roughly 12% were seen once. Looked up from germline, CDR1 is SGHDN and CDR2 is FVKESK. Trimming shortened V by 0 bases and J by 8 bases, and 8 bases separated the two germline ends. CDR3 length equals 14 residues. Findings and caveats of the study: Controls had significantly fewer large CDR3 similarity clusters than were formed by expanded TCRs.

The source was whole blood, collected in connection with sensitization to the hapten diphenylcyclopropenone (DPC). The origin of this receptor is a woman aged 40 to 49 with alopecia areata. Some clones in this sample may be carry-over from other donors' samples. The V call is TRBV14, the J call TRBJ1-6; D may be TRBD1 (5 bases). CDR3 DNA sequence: TGTGCCAGCAGCCAAGACTGGGGCTATTCACCCCTCCACTTT. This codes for CASSQDWGYSPLHF.